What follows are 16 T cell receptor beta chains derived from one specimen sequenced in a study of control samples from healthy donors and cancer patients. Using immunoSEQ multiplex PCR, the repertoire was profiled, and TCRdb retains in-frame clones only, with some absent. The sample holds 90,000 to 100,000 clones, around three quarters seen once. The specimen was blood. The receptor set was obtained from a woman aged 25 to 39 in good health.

The CDR3, as DNA: TGTGCCAGCAGGGGCGGCCGCACAGATACGCAGTATTTT. Protein: CASRGGRTDTQYF. The genes are TRBV11-2 and TRBJ2-3; the D is unclear. The CDR3 loop spans 13 amino acids. With 6 bases removed from V and 1 base from J, the gap between germline ends came to 8 bases. Germline CDR1 is SGHAT and CDR2 is FQNNGV.

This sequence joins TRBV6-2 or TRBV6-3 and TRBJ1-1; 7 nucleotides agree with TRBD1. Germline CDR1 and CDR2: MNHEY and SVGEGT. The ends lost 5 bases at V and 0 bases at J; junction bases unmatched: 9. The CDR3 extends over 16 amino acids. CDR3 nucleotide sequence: TGTGCCAGCAGTCAGGACCAGGGGGGAGTGAACACTGAAGCTTTCTTT. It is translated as CASSQDQGGVNTEAFF.

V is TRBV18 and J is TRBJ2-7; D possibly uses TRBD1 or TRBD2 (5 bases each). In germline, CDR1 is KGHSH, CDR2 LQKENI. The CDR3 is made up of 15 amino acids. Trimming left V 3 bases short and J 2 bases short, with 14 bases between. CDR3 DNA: TGTGCCAGCTCACCCCAGGGTGGGGGAGCCTACGAGCAGTACTTC. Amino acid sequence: CASSPQGGGAYEQYF.

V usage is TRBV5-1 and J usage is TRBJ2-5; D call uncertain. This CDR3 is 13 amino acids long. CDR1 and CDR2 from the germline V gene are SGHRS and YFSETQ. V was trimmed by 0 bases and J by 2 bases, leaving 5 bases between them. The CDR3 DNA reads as TGCGCCAGCAGCTTGGCTAAACAAGAGACCCAGTACTTC. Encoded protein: CASSLAKQETQYF.

The chain's CDR3 is CASGQGRDTEAFF. CDR3 bases: TGTGCCAGCGGACAGGGTCGCGACACTGAAGCTTTCTTT. The chain employs TRBV19 and TRBJ1-1; 8 nucleotides match TRBD1. Germline values: CDR1 LNHDA, CDR2 SQIVND (reference sequence). V was clipped by 9 bases and J by 3 bases; unmatched bases: 6. This CDR3 is built from 13 residues.

In DNA form, the CDR3 reads TGTGCCAGTAGTCGAGGGGAGGTTGAAGCTTTCTTT. It encodes CASSRGEVEAFF. V usage is TRBV19 and J usage is TRBJ1-1, with a tentative D call TRBD1 (5 bases). The V gene's germline CDR1 is LNHDA and CDR2 SQIVND (reference sequence). Trimming removed 5 bases at V and 7 bases at J, with 11 bases between. The CDR3 totals 12 residues.

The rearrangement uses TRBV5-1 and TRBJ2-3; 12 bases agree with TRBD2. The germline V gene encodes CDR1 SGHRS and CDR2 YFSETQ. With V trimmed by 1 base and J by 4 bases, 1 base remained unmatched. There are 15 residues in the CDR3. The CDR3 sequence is CASSLTSGGPDTQYF. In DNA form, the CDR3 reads TGCGCCAGCAGCTTGACTAGCGGGGGGCCAGATACGCAGTATTTT.

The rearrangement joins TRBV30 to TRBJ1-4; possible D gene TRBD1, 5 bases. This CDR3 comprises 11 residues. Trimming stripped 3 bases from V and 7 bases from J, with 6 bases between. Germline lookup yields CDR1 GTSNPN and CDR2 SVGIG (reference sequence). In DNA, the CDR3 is TGTGCCTGGAGCCAGGGTGAAAAACTGTTTTTT. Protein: CAWSQGEKLFF.

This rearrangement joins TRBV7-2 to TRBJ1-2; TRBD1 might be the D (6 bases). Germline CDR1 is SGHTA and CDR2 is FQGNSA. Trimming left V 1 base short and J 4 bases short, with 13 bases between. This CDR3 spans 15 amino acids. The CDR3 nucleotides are TGTGCCAGCAGCTTAGGAGGGGGGCAGAGCTATGGCTACACCTTC. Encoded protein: CASSLGGGQSYGYTF.

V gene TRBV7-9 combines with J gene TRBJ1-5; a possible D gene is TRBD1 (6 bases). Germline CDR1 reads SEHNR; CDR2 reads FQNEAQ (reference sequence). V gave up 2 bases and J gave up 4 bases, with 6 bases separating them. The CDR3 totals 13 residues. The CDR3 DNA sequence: TGTGCCAGCAGCTTACAGGGGAATCAGCCCCAGCATTTT. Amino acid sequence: CASSLQGNQPQHF.

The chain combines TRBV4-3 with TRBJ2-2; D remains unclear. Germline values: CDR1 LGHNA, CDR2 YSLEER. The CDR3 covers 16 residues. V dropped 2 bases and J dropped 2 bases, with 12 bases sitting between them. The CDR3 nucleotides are TGCGCCAGCAGCCAACAGGTCCCGGAAAACACCGGGGAGCTGTTTTTT. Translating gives CASSQQVPENTGELFF.

The DNA for the CDR3 is TGCGCCAGCAGGGCTTACAGGGGATTCACAGATACGCAGTATTTT. Protein sequence: CASRAYRGFTDTQYF. The gene calls are TRBV10-2 and TRBJ2-3, with TRBD1 matching 7 bases. V was clipped by 6 bases and J by 2 bases; unmatched bases: 8. Germline V gives CDR1 WSHSY, CDR2 SAAADI. The CDR3 consists of 15 residues.

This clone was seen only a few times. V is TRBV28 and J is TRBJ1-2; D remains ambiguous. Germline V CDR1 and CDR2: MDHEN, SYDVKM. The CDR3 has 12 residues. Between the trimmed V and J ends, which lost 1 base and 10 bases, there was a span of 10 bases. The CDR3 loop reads CASSLSWSDYTF. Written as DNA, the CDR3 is TGTGCCAGCAGTTTATCCTGGTCGGACTACACCTTC.

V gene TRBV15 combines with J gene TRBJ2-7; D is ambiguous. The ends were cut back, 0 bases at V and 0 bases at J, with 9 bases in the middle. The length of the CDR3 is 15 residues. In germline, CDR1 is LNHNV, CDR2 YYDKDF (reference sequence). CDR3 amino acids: CATSRDLWNSYEQYF. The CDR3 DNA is TGTGCCACCAGCAGAGATCTATGGAACTCCTACGAGCAGTACTTC.

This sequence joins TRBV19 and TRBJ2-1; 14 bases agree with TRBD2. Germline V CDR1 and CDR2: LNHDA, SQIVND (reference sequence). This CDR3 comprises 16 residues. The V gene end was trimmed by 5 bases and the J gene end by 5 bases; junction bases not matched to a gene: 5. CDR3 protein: CASSPGLAGGHNEQFF. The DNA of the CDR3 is TGTGCCAGTAGTCCTGGACTAGCGGGGGGACACAATGAGCAGTTCTTC.

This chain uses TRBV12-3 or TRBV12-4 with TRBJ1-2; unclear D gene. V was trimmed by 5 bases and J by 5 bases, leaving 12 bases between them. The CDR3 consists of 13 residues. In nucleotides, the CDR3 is TGTGCCAGCAGTGAGGCCGCCACTTATGGCTACACCTTC. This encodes CASSEAATYGYTF.